What follows are 15 T cell receptor beta chains derived from one specimen sequenced in a study of blood T cell repertoires in COVID-19. This table comes from immunoSEQ multiplex PCR, and its TCRdb copy is limited to in-frame clones, with some not included. The sample lists roughly 59,000 clones; around 73% were seen once. The material sequenced was peripheral blood. These receptors were collected from a man older than 75 with acute or convalescent COVID-19.

Points on this clone: Other DNA sequences from this sample encode an identical CDR3 as well. The chain is built from TRBV27 and TRBJ1-1; tentative D call: TRBD1 (5 bases). Trimming left V 7 bases short and J 0 bases short, with 9 bases between. The CDR3 is 13 residues long. Germline lookup yields CDR1 MNHEY and CDR2 SMNVEV (reference sequence). The CDR3: CASKGLLNTEAFF. The CDR3 region has the DNA TGTGCCAGCAAGGGACTGTTGAACACTGAAGCTTTCTTT.

The gene calls are TRBV10-3 and TRBJ2-3; D gene uncertain. V was pared by 4 bases and J by 5 bases, with 4 bases between. CDR3 length: 11 residues. Germline V gene sequence: CDR1 ENHRY, CDR2 SYGVKD. CDR3 sequence reads: CAISVLDTQYF. The CDR3, as DNA: TGTGCCATCAGTGTATTAGATACGCAGTATTTT.

This chain connects TRBV5-4 to TRBJ1-2; D remains ambiguous. This CDR3 is built from 15 residues. The V gene lost 0 bases and the J gene lost 8 bases, with 17 bases spanning the gap. Per germline, CDR1 SGHNT and CDR2 YYREEE (reference sequence). The CDR3 sequence: CASSLAPFAGGGYTF. Here the CDR3 DNA reads TGTGCCAGCAGCTTGGCTCCGTTCGCAGGTGGCGGCTACACCTTC.

The chain uses TRBV3-1 (or the pseudogene TRBV3-2) and TRBJ1-1; 8 nucleotides agree with TRBD1. This CDR3 has 15 amino acids. CDR1 and CDR2 from the germline V gene are LGHDT and YNNKEL (reference sequence). V lost 6 bases and J lost 1; bases outside the gene matches: 7. The CDR3: CASRESGGPNTEAFF. The CDR3 bases are TGTGCCAGCAGGGAGTCAGGGGGCCCGAACACTGAAGCTTTCTTT.

The chain combines TRBV5-1 with TRBJ2-6, with 8 bases identical to TRBD1. Germline V gene lookup returns CDR1 SGHRS and CDR2 YFSETQ. Trimming took 5 bases from V and 0 from J; bases not matched to a gene: 1. The CDR3 runs to 15 residues. The CDR3 spells CASRDRDSGANVLTF. CDR3 DNA: TGCGCCAGCAGGGACAGGGACTCTGGGGCCAACGTCCTGACTTTC.

Of note for this clone: One junction end disagrees with the germline gene, perhaps due to a read error. The gene calls are TRBV11-2 and TRBJ1-1; perhaps TRBD1 as D (5 bases). The CDR3 contains 12 residues. Germline-derived CDR1 and CDR2 are SGHAT and FQNNGV. CDR3 bases: TGTGCCTGCAGGACACCGAACACTGAAGCTTTCTTT. This sequence encodes CACRTPNTEAFF.

The sample holds one count of this clone. The V call is TRBV19, the J call TRBJ1-6; no definite D call. The CDR3 is made up of 13 amino acids. Germline CDR1 reads LNHDA; CDR2 reads SQIVND (reference sequence). Between the trimmed V and J ends, which lost 4 bases and 7 bases, there was a span of 8 bases. In nucleotides, the CDR3 is TGTGCCAGTAGTACCTCGGGGAATTCACCCCTCCACTTT. Protein: CASSTSGNSPLHF.

This clone was seen only once. This rearrangement joins TRBV19 to TRBJ1-2, with D possibly being TRBD1 (6 bases). The germline V and J ends were trimmed by 3 bases and 6 bases, with 11 bases remaining between them. CDR1 is LNHDA, CDR2 SQIVND, per germline (reference sequence). The CDR3 has 13 amino acids. This chain's CDR3 is CASSMRGAHGYTF. The DNA of the CDR3 is TGTGCCAGTAGTATGCGGGGGGCGCATGGCTACACCTTC.

This clone was detected a few times. V usage is TRBV9 and J usage is TRBJ2-2; D possibly corresponds to TRBD1 (6 bases). Trimming left V 4 bases short and J 7 bases short, with 17 bases between. Germline lookup yields CDR1 SGDLS and CDR2 YYNGEE. This CDR3 comprises 15 residues. DNA for the CDR3: TGTGCCAGCAGCCCTACCACAGGGAGCCGCGGGGAGCTGTTTTTT. This translates into CASSPTTGSRGELFF.

V usage is TRBV10-3 and J usage is TRBJ2-7; 12 nucleotides line up with TRBD1. V lost 4 bases to trimming and J lost 0 bases; unmatched junction nucleotides: 7. This CDR3 spans 17 amino acids. CDR1 is ENHRY, CDR2 SYGVKD, per germline. The CDR3 region is CAISVGTGGPFSYEQYF. The CDR3 DNA sequence: TGTGCCATCAGTGTAGGGACAGGGGGCCCCTTCTCCTACGAGCAGTACTTC.

The genes are TRBV7-2 and TRBJ2-3; TRBD1 matches at 7 bases. Germline V gene sequence: CDR1 SGHTA, CDR2 FQGNSA. CDR3 length: 14 amino acids. V dropped 8 bases and J dropped 1; count of bases not matched to a gene: 6. CDR3 region: CASARDSRTDTQYF. The CDR3 DNA is TGTGCCAGCGCCCGGGACAGCCGCACAGATACGCAGTATTTT.

The chain uses TRBV13 and TRBJ2-7; maybe TRBD1 (6 bases). This CDR3 is built from 15 residues. Germline V gene data show CDR1 as PRHDT and CDR2 as FYEKMQ (reference sequence). V lost 5 bases and J 10 bases, leaving 24 bases between the germline ends. CDR3 loop: CASSATDTDRRIQYF. The CDR3 nucleotides are TGTGCCAGCAGCGCAACCGATACCGACAGGCGGATTCAGTACTTC.

The chain employs TRBV29-1 and TRBJ2-7; tentative D call: TRBD2 (5 bases). The germline V gene has CDR1 SQVTM and CDR2 ANQGSEA. The CDR3 loop spans 12 amino acids. The germline V and J ends were trimmed by 4 bases and 7 bases, with 14 bases remaining between them. CDR3 DNA sequence: TGCAGCGTTGCGCCGTCGGGCGGGGAGCAGTACTTC. Translating it yields CSVAPSGGEQYF.

The chain has TRBV4-1 and TRBJ1-4, with a possible D match to TRBD1 (5 bases). The ends were cut back, 3 bases at V and 1 base at J, with 15 bases in the middle. This CDR3 has 17 residues. Germline V CDR1 and CDR2: MGHRA, YSYEKL. The CDR3 coding sequence is TGCGCCAGCAGCCACGTGACAGCGTTGGAAACTAATGAAAAACTGTTTTTT. Translating it yields CASSHVTALETNEKLFF.

The genes are TRBV9 and TRBJ2-2, with TRBD1 matching over 7 bases. Trimming at V came to 4 bases and at J to 2 bases, leaving 5 bases not matched to a gene. The CDR3 length is 15 residues. Germline V CDR1 and CDR2: SGDLS, YYNGEE. The CDR3, as DNA: TGTGCCAGCAGCCCACAGGGGCGAAACACCGGGGAGCTGTTTTTT. This codes for CASSPQGRNTGELFF.